Included here is one T cell receptor (beta chain) sequence, with context. This table comes from immunoSEQ multiplex PCR, and its TCRdb copy is limited to in-frame clones, with some not included. The table lists fewer than 100,000 clones, roughly 86% of them singletons. The source of the sample is a study of control samples from healthy donors and cancer patients. Germline V gene sequence: CDR1 GTSNPN, CDR2 SVGIG (reference sequence). This CDR3 has 13 residues. J gave up 3 bases and V 5 bases, and 5 bases lay outside the gene matches. The sequencing sample was made of blood. The J gene is TRBJ2-7, the V gene TRBV30, with 9 bases that match TRBD2. This clonotype was sampled from a man aged 60 to 75 in good health. CDR3 coding DNA: TGTGCCTGGGGCGGGGGGGGAGTCTACGAGCAGTACTTC. Translating it yields CAWGGGGVYEQYF.